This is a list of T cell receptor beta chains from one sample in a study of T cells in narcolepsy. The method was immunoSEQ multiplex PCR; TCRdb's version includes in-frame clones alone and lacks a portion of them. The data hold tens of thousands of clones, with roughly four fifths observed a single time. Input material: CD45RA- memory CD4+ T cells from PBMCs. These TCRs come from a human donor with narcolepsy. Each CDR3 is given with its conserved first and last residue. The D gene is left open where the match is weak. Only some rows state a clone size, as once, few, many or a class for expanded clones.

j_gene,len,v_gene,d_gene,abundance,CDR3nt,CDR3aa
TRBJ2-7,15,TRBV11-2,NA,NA,TGTGCCAGCAGCTTATCTGCGACCCTTTCCTACGAGCAGTACTTC,CASSLSATLSYEQYF
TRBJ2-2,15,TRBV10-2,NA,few,TGCGCCAGCAGTGAATCAGGAGGCGGCACCGGGGAGCTGTTTTTT,CASSESGGGTGELFF
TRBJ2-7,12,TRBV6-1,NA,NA,TGTGCCAGCAGTAGGGGACCCTACGAGCAGTACTTC,CASSRGPYEQYF
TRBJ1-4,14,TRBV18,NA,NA,TGTGCCAGCTCACCTGGAGACTATAATGAAAAACTGTTTTTT,CASSPGDYNEKLFF
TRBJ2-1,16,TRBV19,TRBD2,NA,TGTGCCAGTAGTGTGGAGCGGGGGCTCTCCTACAATGAGCAGTTCTTC,CASSVERGLSYNEQFF
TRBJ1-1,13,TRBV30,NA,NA,TGTGCCTGGAGTGTACGGGAGAACACTGAAGCTTTCTTT,CAWSVRENTEAFF
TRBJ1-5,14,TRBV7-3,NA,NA,TGTGCCAGCAGCCCCCATGGGGACAATCAGCCCCAGCATTTT,CASSPHGDNQPQHF
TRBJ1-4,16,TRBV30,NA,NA,TGTGCCTGGAGTGATTCCATGGGCTGGGGTAATGAAAAACTGTTTTTT,CAWSDSMGWGNEKLFF
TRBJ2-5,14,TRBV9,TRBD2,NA,TGTGCCAGCAGCATAGCGGGGGTGGCTGAGACCCAGTACTTC,CASSIAGVAETQYF
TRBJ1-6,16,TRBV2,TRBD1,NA,TGTGCCAGCAGTGGGCAGGGGGCACTCGGTAATTCACCCCTCCACTTT,CASSGQGALGNSPLHF
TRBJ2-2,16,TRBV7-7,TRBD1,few,TGTGCTAGCAGCTCAAGAAAGGGGGCGGACACCGGGGAGCTGTTTTTT,CASSSRKGADTGELFF
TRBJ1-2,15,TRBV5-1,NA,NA,TGCGCCAGCAGCGGCGGGCCTCTCGGAGGCTATGGCTACACCTTC,CASSGGPLGGYGYTF
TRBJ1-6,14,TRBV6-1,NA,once,TGTGCCAGCAGTGAAGGTGGTCCCAATTCACCCCTCCACTTT,CASSEGGPNSPLHF
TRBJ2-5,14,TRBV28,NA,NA,TGTGCCAGCGAAGCGGACGATGGGAGAGAGACCCAGTACTTC,CASEADDGRETQYF
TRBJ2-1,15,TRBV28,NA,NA,TGTGCCAGCACCATAATTACCCTATTAGGACAGGAGCAGTTCTTC,CASTIITLLGQEQFF
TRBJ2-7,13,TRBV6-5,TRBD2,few,TGTGCCAGCAGTTACCGGGAGGATAGGGAGCAGTACTTC,CASSYREDREQYF
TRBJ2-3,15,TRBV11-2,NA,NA,TGTGCCAGCAGCTCCCCGGCATCTAGCACAGATACGCAGTATTTT,CASSSPASSTDTQYF
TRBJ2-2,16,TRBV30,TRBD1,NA,TGTGCCTGCCGCAGCCGAAACAGGGGTAACACCGGGGAGCTGTTTTTT,CACRSRNRGNTGELFF
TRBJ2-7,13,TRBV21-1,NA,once,TGTGCCAGCAGAGACGGGACTACCTACGAGCAGTACTTC,CASRDGTTYEQYF
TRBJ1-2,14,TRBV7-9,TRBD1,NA,TGTGCCAGCAGCTTCTCGGGACAGGGCTCTGGCTACACCTTC,CASSFSGQGSGYTF
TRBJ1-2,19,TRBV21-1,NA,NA,TGTGTCAGCAGCAAAGTGGTCCTCAGAAAGGGCCCAGCCGACTATGGCTACACCTTC,CVSSKVVLRKGPADYGYTF
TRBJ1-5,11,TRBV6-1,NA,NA,TGTGCCAGCAGTCGCAATCAGCCCCAGCATTTT,CASSRNQPQHF
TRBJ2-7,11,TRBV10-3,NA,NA,TGTGCCATCAGTGGGTCCTACGAGCAGTACTTC,CAISGSYEQYF
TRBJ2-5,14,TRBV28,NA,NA,TGTGCCAGCAGCATTCATCTAGGGAGTGAGACCCAGTACTTC,CASSIHLGSETQYF
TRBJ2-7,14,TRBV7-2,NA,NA,TGTGCCAGCAGCTTAGCGCGCTCGAAATGGGAGCAGTACTTC,CASSLARSKWEQYF
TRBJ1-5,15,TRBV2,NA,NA,TGTGCCAGCAGTGTTCAGGGGCTGGGAGATCAGCCCCAGCATTTT,CASSVQGLGDQPQHF
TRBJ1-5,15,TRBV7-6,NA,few,TGTGCCAGCAGCTTATTTACTGGGGGCAATCAGCCCCAGCATTTT,CASSLFTGGNQPQHF
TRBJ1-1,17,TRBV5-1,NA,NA,TGCGCCAGCAGCTTGGCCAGGGGTTATGGTAGGAACACTGAAGCTTTCTTT,CASSLARGYGRNTEAFF
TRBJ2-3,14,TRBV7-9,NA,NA,TGTGCCAGCAGCCTTGGGACAACAACAGATACGCAGTATTTT,CASSLGTTTDTQYF
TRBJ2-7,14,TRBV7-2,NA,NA,TGTGCCAGCACCTCCTCGGCCGGCCCCTACGAGCAGTACTTC,CASTSSAGPYEQYF
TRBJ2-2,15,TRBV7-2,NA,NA,TGTGCCAGCAGATGGGACCAGAGGCCAACCGGGGAGCTGTTTTTT,CASRWDQRPTGELFF
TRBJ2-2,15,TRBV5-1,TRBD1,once,TGCGCCAGCAAACGGACAGGGGATGGTGACGGGGAGCTGTTTTTT,CASKRTGDGDGELFF